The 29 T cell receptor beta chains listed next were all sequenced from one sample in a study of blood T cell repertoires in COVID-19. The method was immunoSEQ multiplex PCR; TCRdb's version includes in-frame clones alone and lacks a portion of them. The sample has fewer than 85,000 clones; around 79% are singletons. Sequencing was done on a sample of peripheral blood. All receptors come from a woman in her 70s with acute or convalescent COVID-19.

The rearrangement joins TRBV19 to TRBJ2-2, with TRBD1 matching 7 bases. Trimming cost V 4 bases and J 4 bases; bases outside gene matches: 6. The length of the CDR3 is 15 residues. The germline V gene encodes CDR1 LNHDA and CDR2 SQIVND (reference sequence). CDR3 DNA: TGTGCCAGTAGTACCAAGGACAGGTTCACCGGGGAGCTGTTTTTT. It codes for CASSTKDRFTGELFF.

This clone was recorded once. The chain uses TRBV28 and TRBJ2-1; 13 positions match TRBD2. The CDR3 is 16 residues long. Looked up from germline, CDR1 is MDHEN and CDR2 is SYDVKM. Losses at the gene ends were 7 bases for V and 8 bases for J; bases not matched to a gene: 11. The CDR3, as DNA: TGTGCCAGCACGGATACGACTAGCGGGAGGCCAGATGAGCAGTTCTTC. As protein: CASTDTTSGRPDEQFF.

The CDR3 loop is CASSRQGNTEAFF. The CDR3, as DNA: TGCGCCAGCAGTCGACAGGGTAACACTGAAGCTTTCTTT. The chain recombines TRBV10-2 with TRBJ1-1, with TRBD1 matching over 7 bases. J was trimmed by 2 bases and V by 5 bases; bases with no gene match: 2. There are 13 residues in the CDR3. The germline gives CDR1 WSHSY, CDR2 SAAADI.

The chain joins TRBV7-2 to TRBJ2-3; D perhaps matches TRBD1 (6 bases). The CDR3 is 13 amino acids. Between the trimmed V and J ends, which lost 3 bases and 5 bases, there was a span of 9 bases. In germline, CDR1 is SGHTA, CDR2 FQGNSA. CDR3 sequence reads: CASSLTGGDTQYF. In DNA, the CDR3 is TGTGCCAGCAGCTTGACAGGTGGAGATACGCAGTATTTT. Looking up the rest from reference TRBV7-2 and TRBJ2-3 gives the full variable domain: GAGVSQSPSNKVTEKGKDVELRCDPISGHTALYWYRQSLGQGLEFLIYFQGNSAPDKSGLPSDRFSAERTGGSVSTLTIQRTQQEDSAVYLCASSLTGGDTQYFGPGTRLTVL.

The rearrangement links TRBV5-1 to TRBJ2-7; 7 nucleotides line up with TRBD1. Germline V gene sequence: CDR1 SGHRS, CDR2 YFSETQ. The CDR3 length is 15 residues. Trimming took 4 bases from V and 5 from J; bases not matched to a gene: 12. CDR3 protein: CASSETGFNRDEQYF. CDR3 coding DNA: TGCGCCAGCAGCGAGACAGGGTTTAATAGGGACGAGCAGTACTTC.

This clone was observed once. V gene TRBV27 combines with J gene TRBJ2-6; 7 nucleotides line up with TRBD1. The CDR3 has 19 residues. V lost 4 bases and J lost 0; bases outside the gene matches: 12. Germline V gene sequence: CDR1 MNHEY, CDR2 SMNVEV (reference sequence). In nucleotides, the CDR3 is TGTGCCAGCAGTTCGACACGGTGGGGACAGCGCTCTGGGGCCAACGTCCTGACTTTC. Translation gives CASSSTRWGQRSGANVLTF.

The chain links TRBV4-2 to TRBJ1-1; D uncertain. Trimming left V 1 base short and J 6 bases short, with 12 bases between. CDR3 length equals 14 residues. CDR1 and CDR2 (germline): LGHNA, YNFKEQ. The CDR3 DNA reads TGTGCCAGCAGCCAAGTTGGCATGCTTCCTGAAGCTTTCTTT. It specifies CASSQVGMLPEAFF.

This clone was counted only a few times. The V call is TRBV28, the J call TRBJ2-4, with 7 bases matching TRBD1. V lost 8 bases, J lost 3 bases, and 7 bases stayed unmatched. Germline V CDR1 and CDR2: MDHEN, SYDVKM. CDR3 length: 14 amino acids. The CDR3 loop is CASGLGQDKNIQYF. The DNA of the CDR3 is TGTGCCAGCGGGCTAGGACAGGACAAAAACATTCAGTACTTC.

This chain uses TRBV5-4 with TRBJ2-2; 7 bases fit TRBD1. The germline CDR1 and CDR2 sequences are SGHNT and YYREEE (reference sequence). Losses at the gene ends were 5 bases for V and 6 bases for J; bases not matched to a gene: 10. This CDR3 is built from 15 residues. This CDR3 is CASSSTGAKSGELFF. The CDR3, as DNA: TGTGCCAGCAGTTCTACAGGGGCAAAGTCCGGGGAGCTGTTTTTT. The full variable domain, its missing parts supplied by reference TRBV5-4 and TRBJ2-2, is ETGVTQSPTHLIKTRGQQVTLRCSSQSGHNTVSWYQQALGQGPQFIFQYYREEENGRGNFPPRFSGLQFPNYSSELNVNALELDDSALYLCASSSTGAKSGELFFGEGSRLTVL.

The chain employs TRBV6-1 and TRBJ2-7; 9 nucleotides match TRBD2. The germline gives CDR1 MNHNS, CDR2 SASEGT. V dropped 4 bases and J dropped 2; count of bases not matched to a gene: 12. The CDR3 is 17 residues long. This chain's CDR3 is CASSAGLAGFSPYEQYF. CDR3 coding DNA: TGTGCCAGCAGTGCGGGGCTAGCGGGGTTCTCCCCCTACGAGCAGTACTTC.

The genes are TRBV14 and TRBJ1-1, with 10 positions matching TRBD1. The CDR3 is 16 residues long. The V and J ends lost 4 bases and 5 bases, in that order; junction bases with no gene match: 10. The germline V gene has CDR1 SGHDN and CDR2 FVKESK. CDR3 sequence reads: CASSRGQGSRETEAFF. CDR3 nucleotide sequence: TGTGCCAGCAGCCGGGGACAGGGGTCAAGGGAGACTGAAGCTTTCTTT.

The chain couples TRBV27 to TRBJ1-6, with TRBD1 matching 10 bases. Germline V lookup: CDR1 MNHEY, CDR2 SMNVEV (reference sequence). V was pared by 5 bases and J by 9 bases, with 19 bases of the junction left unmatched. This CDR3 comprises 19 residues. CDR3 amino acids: CASSAHPWGTGDLGSPLHF. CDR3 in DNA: TGTGCCAGCAGTGCCCATCCCTGGGGGACAGGGGATTTGGGTTCACCCCTCCACTTT.

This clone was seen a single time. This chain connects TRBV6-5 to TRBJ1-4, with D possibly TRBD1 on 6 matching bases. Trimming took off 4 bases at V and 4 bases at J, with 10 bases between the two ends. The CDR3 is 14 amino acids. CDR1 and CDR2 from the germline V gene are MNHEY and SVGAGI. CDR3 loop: CASSSGDFNEKLFF. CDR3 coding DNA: TGTGCCAGCAGTTCAGGGGATTTTAATGAAAAACTGTTTTTT.

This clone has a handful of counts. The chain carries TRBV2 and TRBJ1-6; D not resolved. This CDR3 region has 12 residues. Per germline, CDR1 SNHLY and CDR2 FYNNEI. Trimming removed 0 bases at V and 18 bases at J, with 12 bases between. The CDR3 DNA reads TGTGCCAGCAGTGAAGCTGACGCGGCCCCCCACTTT. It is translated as CASSEADAAPHF.

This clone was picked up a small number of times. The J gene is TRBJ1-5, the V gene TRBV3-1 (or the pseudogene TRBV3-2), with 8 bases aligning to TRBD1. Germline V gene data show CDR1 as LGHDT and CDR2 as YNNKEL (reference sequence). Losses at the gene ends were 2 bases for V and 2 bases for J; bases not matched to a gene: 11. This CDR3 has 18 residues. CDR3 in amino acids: CASSQNGRQGFGNQPQHF. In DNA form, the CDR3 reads TGTGCCAGCAGCCAAAACGGCCGACAGGGGTTTGGCAATCAGCCCCAGCATTTT.

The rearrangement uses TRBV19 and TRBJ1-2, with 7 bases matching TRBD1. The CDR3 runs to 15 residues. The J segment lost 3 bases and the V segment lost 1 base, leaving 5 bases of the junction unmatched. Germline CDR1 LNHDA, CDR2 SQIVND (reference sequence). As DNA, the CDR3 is TGTGCCAGTAGTATAGGCCGACAGGGCCACTATGGCTACACCTTC. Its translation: CASSIGRQGHYGYTF.

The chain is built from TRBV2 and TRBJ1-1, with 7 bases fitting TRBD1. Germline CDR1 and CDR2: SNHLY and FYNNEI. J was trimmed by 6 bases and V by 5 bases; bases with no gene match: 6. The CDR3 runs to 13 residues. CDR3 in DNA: TGTGCCAGCAGTCCGACAGGGATCGCTGAAGCTTTCTTT. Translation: CASSPTGIAEAFF.

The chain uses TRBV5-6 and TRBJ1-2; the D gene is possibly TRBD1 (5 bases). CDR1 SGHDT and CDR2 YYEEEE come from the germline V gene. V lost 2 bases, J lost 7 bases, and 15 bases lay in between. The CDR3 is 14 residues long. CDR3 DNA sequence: TGTGCCAGCAGCTTAACACAGGTTCTTGGTGGCTACACCTTC. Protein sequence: CASSLTQVLGGYTF.

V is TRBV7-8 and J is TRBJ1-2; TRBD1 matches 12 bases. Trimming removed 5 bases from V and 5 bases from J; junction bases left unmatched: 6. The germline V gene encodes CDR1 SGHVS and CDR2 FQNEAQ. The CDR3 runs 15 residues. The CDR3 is CASSPGTGGGYGYTF. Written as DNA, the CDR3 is TGTGCCAGCAGCCCAGGGACAGGGGGCGGGTATGGCTACACCTTC.

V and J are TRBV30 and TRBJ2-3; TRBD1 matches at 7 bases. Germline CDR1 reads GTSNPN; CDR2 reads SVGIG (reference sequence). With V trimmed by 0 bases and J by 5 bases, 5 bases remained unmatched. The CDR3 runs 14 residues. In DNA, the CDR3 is TGTGCCTGGAGTGTAGGGGGCCGGGAAGATACGCAGTATTTT. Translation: CAWSVGGREDTQYF.

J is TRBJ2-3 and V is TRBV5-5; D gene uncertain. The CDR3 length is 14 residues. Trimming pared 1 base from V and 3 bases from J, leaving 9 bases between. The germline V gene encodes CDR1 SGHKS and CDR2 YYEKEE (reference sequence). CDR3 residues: CASSLRSITDTQYF. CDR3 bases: TGTGCCAGCAGCTTGCGCAGTATAACAGATACGCAGTATTTT.

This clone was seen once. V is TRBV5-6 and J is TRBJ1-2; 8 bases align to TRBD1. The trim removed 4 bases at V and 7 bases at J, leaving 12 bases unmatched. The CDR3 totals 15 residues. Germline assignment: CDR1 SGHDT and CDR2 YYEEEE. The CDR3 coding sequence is TGTGCCAGCAGCCTCTACGGACAGGGAGGGTCTGGCTACACCTTC. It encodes CASSLYGQGGSGYTF.

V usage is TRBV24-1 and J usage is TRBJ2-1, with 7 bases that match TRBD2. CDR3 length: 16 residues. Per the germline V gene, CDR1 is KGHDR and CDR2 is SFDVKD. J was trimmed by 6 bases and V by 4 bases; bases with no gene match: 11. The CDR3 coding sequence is TGTGCCACCAGTGACCTCTTTGCGGGAGCGGGCAATGAGCAGTTCTTC. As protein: CATSDLFAGAGNEQFF.

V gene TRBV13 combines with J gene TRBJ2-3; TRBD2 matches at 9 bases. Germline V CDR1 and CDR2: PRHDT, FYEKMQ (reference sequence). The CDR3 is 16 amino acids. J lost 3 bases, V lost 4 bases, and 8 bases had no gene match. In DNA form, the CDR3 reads TGTGCCAGCAGCTCAATAGCGGGAGTTGGTACAGATACGCAGTATTTT. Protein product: CASSSIAGVGTDTQYF.

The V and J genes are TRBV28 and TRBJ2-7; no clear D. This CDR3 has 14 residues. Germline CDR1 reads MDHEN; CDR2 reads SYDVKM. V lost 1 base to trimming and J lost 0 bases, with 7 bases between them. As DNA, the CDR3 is TGTGCCAGCAGTTTATCCCAGCGCTCCTACGAGCAGTACTTC. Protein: CASSLSQRSYEQYF.

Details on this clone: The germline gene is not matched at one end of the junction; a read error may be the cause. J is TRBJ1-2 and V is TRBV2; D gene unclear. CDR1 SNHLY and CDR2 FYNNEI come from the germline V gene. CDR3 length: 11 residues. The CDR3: CASGETYRYTF. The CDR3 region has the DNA TGTGCCAGCGGAGAGACCTATCGCTACACCTTC.

The CDR3 coding sequence is TGTGCCAGCAGTTACTCGATGTCCACAGATGGGCTTGAAGCTTTCTTT. Its protein is CASSYSMSTDGLEAFF. The genes are TRBV6-5 and TRBJ1-1, with D hard to call. This CDR3 region has 16 residues. The germline gives CDR1 MNHEY, CDR2 SVGAGI. The V end lost 0 bases, the J end lost 7 bases, and 18 bases lay between the germline ends.

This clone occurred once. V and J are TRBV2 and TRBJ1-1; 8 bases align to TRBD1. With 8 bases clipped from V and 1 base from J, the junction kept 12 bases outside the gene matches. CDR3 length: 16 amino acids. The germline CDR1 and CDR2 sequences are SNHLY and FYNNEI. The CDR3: CASGRLPGQGNTEAFF. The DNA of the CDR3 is TGTGCCAGCGGGCGCCTACCTGGACAGGGGAACACTGAAGCTTTCTTT.

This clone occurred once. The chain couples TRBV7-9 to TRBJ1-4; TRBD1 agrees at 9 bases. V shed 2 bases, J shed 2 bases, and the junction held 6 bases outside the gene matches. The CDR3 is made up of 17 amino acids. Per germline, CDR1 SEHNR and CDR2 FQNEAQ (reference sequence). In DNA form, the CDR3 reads TGTGCCAGCAGCTTATGGGGTGGACAGGGGACTAATGAAAAACTGTTTTTT. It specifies CASSLWGGQGTNEKLFF.